This T cell receptor (beta chain) was found in a study of a mutant IDH1 vaccine in newly diagnosed glioma. Method: immunoSEQ multiplex PCR; TCRdb's copy keeps in-frame clones and lacks some. The sample has 60,000 to 75,000 clones, about 88% seen once; the top ten hold more than 1.5%. This CDR3 region has 13 residues. Germline-derived CDR1 and CDR2 are LGHNA and YSLEER. The germline V and J ends were trimmed by 4 bases and 3 bases, with 9 bases remaining between them. Time point given: week 35, safety follow-up. Doses of 300 ug of mutant IDH1 20-mer peptide were given with topical imiquimod. Comments on this clone: Its target is unknown.

The source is a man in his thirties or forties with glioma. The rearrangement joins TRBV4-3 to TRBJ2-5; maybe TRBD2 (5 bases). The input for sequencing was PBMCs, taken from a glioma patient whose treatment included an IDH1 peptide vaccine. CDR3 residues: CASSPLLEETQYF. As DNA, the CDR3 is TGCGCCAGCAGCCCTTTACTAGAAGAGACCCAGTACTTC.